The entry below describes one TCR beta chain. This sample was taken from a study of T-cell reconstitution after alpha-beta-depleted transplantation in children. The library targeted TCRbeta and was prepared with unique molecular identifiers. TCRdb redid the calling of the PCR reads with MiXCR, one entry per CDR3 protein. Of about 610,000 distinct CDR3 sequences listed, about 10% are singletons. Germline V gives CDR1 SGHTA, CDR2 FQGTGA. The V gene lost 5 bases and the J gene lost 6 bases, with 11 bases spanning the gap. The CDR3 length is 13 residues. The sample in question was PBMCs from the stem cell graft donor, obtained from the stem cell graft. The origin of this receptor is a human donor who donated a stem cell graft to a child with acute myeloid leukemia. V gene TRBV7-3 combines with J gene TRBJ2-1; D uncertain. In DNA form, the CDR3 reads TGTGCCAGCAGCGAAGACCCGTTCAATGAGCAGTTCTTC. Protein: CASSEDPFNEQFF.